This T cell receptor (beta chain) is drawn from a study of cytomegalovirus exposure and HLA in healthy donors. Looking at the study overall: There were 70 million to 95 million unique TCRs (from HLA-typed donors) in an early data release.

V shed 5 bases and J shed 0 bases, with 14 bases lying between them. Germline V gene data show CDR1 as SGHDN and CDR2 as FVKESK. CDR3 size: 16 residues. 13 Jbeta primers and 60 Vbeta primers were used for the PCR. TCRdb's table, derived via immunoSEQ multiplex PCR, lists solely in-frame clones and lacks some. The sample includes some 120,000 clones, roughly four fifths seen only once; the top ten take around 11%. This clone turned up a few times. This chain joins TRBV14 and TRBJ1-3; D gene ambiguous. The receptor's source is a male donor in good health and CMV-seropositive. The sample comprised PBMCs. CDR3 sequence reads: CASSSYTLSSGNTIYF. Here the CDR3 DNA reads TGTGCCAGCAGCAGCTATACCCTGAGCTCTGGAAACACCATATATTTT.